The TCR beta chain described here comes from a study of blood T cell repertoires in COVID-19. Study in general: Acute-phase and convalescent COVID-19 samples originated in the United States, Italy and Spain. T cells, B-cell-depleted T cells, or PBMCs provided the cDNA or gDNA that served as material.

Germline-derived CDR1 and CDR2 are SGHAT and FQNNGV. The CDR3 is 15 residues long. Trimming took off 5 bases at V and 3 bases at J, with 14 bases between the two ends. Profiled with immunoSEQ multiplex PCR; TCRdb holds only in-frame clones, not every one. The repertoire holds under 85,000 clones, over 70% seen once, with around 10% in the top ten. V is TRBV11-2 and J is TRBJ2-1; D might be TRBD1 (6 bases). The receptor comes from a man between 45 and 60 years old with acute or convalescent COVID-19. The sequenced sample was peripheral blood. The CDR3 region is CASSPMGHLYNEQFF. The CDR3 nucleotides are TGTGCCAGCAGCCCCATGGGACACCTCTACAATGAGCAGTTCTTC.